The rows below give T cell receptor beta chains drawn from one sample of a study of technical replicates of blood from several donors. Sequenced by immunoSEQ multiplex PCR; TCRdb stores in-frame clones only, minus some. The data show about 81,000 clones, almost 96% seen once. Sequencing used T cells isolated from PBMCs. The receptors were gathered from a human donor in good health. Each CDR3 is given with its conserved first and last residue. The order of the fields is clone size, D gene, J gene, V gene, CDR3 DNA, CDR3 protein. D genes are given only for firm matches. A row's size may be missing; if present it is once, few, many or a size class.

clone size: NA; D gene: TRBD2; J gene: TRBJ2-1; V gene: TRBV7-8; CDR3 DNA: TGTGCCAGCAGCTTAGGTGCGGGAGGCGTCAATGAGCAGTTCTTC; CDR3 protein: CASSLGAGGVNEQFF
clone size: NA; D gene: TRBD2; J gene: TRBJ2-7; V gene: TRBV7-3; CDR3 DNA: TGTGCCAGCAGCCTAGCGGGAACATACGAGCAGTACTTC; CDR3 protein: CASSLAGTYEQYF
clone size: once; D gene: NA; J gene: TRBJ2-5; V gene: TRBV9; CDR3 DNA: TGTGCCAGCAGCGGGTACGGGGTGGGTGGGGAGACCCAGTACTTC; CDR3 protein: CASSGYGVGGETQYF
clone size: few; D gene: TRBD2; J gene: TRBJ2-1; V gene: TRBV18; CDR3 DNA: TGTGCCAGCTCACCAAGGGGACTAGCAACCTACAATGAGCAGTTCTTC; CDR3 protein: CASSPRGLATYNEQFF
clone size: NA; D gene: TRBD1; J gene: TRBJ1-4; V gene: TRBV13; CDR3 DNA: TGTGCCAGCAGCTTTTCAGGACAGGGTATATCAGAAAAACTGTTTTTT; CDR3 protein: CASSFSGQGISEKLFF
clone size: NA; D gene: NA; J gene: TRBJ2-7; V gene: TRBV12-1; CDR3 DNA: TGTGCCAGCAGCTTTACACCAGGGAGGGAGCAGTACTTC; CDR3 protein: CASSFTPGREQYF
clone size: NA; D gene: TRBD1; J gene: TRBJ2-3; V gene: TRBV15; CDR3 DNA: TGTGCCACCAGCAGAGATCAGGGGGCCGGCACAGATACGCAGTATTTT; CDR3 protein: CATSRDQGAGTDTQYF
clone size: once; D gene: TRBD2; J gene: TRBJ2-7; V gene: TRBV9; CDR3 DNA: TGTGCCAGCAGCCCAACTAGCGGGAGGTACGAGCAGTACTTC; CDR3 protein: CASSPTSGRYEQYF
clone size: NA; D gene: NA; J gene: TRBJ2-5; V gene: TRBV6-1; CDR3 DNA: TGTGCCAGCCCGAGGAGGTTCGACCCTGAAGAGACCCAGTACTTC; CDR3 protein: CASPRRFDPEETQYF
clone size: many; D gene: NA; J gene: TRBJ1-1; V gene: TRBV4-1; CDR3 DNA: TGCGCCAGCAGCCAAGATCCTAATTGGGGCGGCACTGAAGCTTTCTTT; CDR3 protein: CASSQDPNWGGTEAFF
clone size: once; D gene: TRBD1; J gene: TRBJ2-2; V gene: TRBV9; CDR3 DNA: TGTGCCAGCAGCCCCCCAGGGGGAATCACCGGGGAGCTGTTTTTT; CDR3 protein: CASSPPGGITGELFF
clone size: NA; D gene: NA; J gene: TRBJ1-5; V gene: TRBV10-3; CDR3 DNA: TGTGCCATCAGTGAGTCACAGGGAGGGTGGCAGCCCCAGCATTTT; CDR3 protein: CAISESQGGWQPQHF
clone size: NA; D gene: NA; J gene: TRBJ2-2; V gene: TRBV2; CDR3 DNA: TGTGCCAGCAGTGTACAGGGTAACAGAGCCGGGGAGCTGTTTTTT; CDR3 protein: CASSVQGNRAGELFF
clone size: NA; D gene: NA; J gene: TRBJ2-7; V gene: TRBV9; CDR3 DNA: TGTGCCAGCAGCACTCGGAGTTTTGGTCTCTACGAGCAGTACTTC; CDR3 protein: CASSTRSFGLYEQYF
clone size: once; D gene: TRBD1; J gene: TRBJ2-7; V gene: TRBV5-1; CDR3 DNA: TGCGCCAGCAGAAGAGACAGGGGGATCTACGAGCAGTACTTC; CDR3 protein: CASRRDRGIYEQYF
clone size: once; D gene: TRBD1; J gene: TRBJ1-5; V gene: TRBV30; CDR3 DNA: TGTGCCTGGAGTGTCGGGACAGGGATCAATCAGCCCCAGCATTTT; CDR3 protein: CAWSVGTGINQPQHF
clone size: NA; D gene: NA; J gene: TRBJ1-1; V gene: TRBV30; CDR3 DNA: TGTGCCTGGAGTTTAACAGGGAACACTGAAGCTTTCTTT; CDR3 protein: CAWSLTGNTEAFF
clone size: once; D gene: NA; J gene: TRBJ1-1; V gene: TRBV19; CDR3 DNA: TGTGCCAGTAGTATTCCAGGTTTCGGCACTGAAGCTTTCTTT; CDR3 protein: CASSIPGFGTEAFF
clone size: NA; D gene: NA; J gene: TRBJ2-1; V gene: TRBV11-3; CDR3 DNA: TGTGCCAGCAGCCCCACCGGGGGAGTCCCTAATGAGCAGTTCTTC; CDR3 protein: CASSPTGGVPNEQFF
clone size: once; D gene: TRBD2; J gene: TRBJ2-5; V gene: TRBV2; CDR3 DNA: TGTGCCAGCAGATCCACTAGCGGACAAGAGACCCAGTACTTC; CDR3 protein: CASRSTSGQETQYF
clone size: NA; D gene: NA; J gene: TRBJ1-3; V gene: TRBV7-6; CDR3 DNA: TGTGCCAGCAGACCCGACGGGTCTGGAAACACCATATATTTT; CDR3 protein: CASRPDGSGNTIYF
clone size: NA; D gene: NA; J gene: TRBJ2-2; V gene: TRBV11-2; CDR3 DNA: TGTGCCAGCAGCTTAATTTCCCAGACAGGGAGGAAGGGGGAGCTGTTTTTT; CDR3 protein: CASSLISQTGRKGELFF
clone size: NA; D gene: NA; J gene: TRBJ2-2; V gene: TRBV6-5; CDR3 DNA: TGTGCCAGCAGTTACCTGCTCGGGAACACCGGGGAGCTGTTTTTT; CDR3 protein: CASSYLLGNTGELFF
clone size: NA; D gene: NA; J gene: TRBJ2-5; V gene: TRBV6-1; CDR3 DNA: TGTGCCAGCAGTGACTTATTGTTCGACAGTCAAGAGACCCAGTACTTC; CDR3 protein: CASSDLLFDSQETQYF
clone size: NA; D gene: TRBD2; J gene: TRBJ2-7; V gene: TRBV4-1; CDR3 DNA: TGCGCCAGCAGCCCAAGTCATAGCGGGACCTACGAGCAGTACTTC; CDR3 protein: CASSPSHSGTYEQYF
clone size: NA; D gene: TRBD1; J gene: TRBJ1-5; V gene: TRBV19; CDR3 DNA: TGTGCCAGTAGTATTGCAGACAGGGGAAGCAATCAGCCCCAGCATTTT; CDR3 protein: CASSIADRGSNQPQHF
clone size: NA; D gene: TRBD1; J gene: TRBJ1-5; V gene: TRBV28; CDR3 DNA: TGTGCCAGCAGTTCCGTCTCCGGGACAGGGGCGCAACAGCCCCAGCATTTT; CDR3 protein: CASSSVSGTGAQQPQHF
clone size: NA; D gene: NA; J gene: TRBJ2-2; V gene: TRBV7-2; CDR3 DNA: TGTGCCAGCAGCGGCCGACTAGGGGCCGGGGAGCTGTTTTTT; CDR3 protein: CASSGRLGAGELFF
clone size: NA; D gene: NA; J gene: TRBJ2-7; V gene: TRBV18; CDR3 DNA: TGTGCCAGCTCCTACTCGGGGACAAATTCCTACGAGCAGTACTTC; CDR3 protein: CASSYSGTNSYEQYF
clone size: NA; D gene: NA; J gene: TRBJ2-7; V gene: TRBV9; CDR3 DNA: TGTGCCAGCAGCGTAGCTGGGCAGGCCAGCTACGAGCAGTACTTC; CDR3 protein: CASSVAGQASYEQYF
clone size: NA; D gene: NA; J gene: TRBJ2-1; V gene: TRBV10-1; CDR3 DNA: TGCGCCAGCAGTGACGACGGGGGAGTGGAGCAGTTCTTC; CDR3 protein: CASSDDGGVEQFF
clone size: NA; D gene: NA; J gene: TRBJ1-2; V gene: TRBV7-3; CDR3 DNA: TGTGCCAGCAGCTTCTACCAACCCGGACAGCCGAATGGCTACACCTTC; CDR3 protein: CASSFYQPGQPNGYTF
clone size: NA; D gene: TRBD2; J gene: TRBJ2-1; V gene: TRBV6-4; CDR3 DNA: TGTGCCAGCAGTGAACTAGCGGGAGTGGTGAATGAGCAGTTCTTC; CDR3 protein: CASSELAGVVNEQFF
clone size: NA; D gene: NA; J gene: TRBJ2-7; V gene: TRBV6-5; CDR3 DNA: TGTGCCAGCAGCCCCGAGGGTACCTTCTGGCAGTACTTC; CDR3 protein: CASSPEGTFWQYF
clone size: once; D gene: NA; J gene: TRBJ1-1; V gene: TRBV4-2; CDR3 DNA: TGTGCCAGCAGCCAAGAAGCCGGAGGGAACACTGAAGCTTTCTTT; CDR3 protein: CASSQEAGGNTEAFF
clone size: once; D gene: NA; J gene: TRBJ2-5; V gene: TRBV6-1; CDR3 DNA: TGTGCCAGCAGTCGGGGAGATACGAAGACCCAGTACTTC; CDR3 protein: CASSRGDTKTQYF
clone size: NA; D gene: TRBD2; J gene: TRBJ2-7; V gene: TRBV6-5; CDR3 DNA: TGTGCCAGCAGTGCCGGGACTAGCGGGTACGAGCAGTACTTC; CDR3 protein: CASSAGTSGYEQYF
clone size: NA; D gene: NA; J gene: TRBJ1-5; V gene: TRBV2; CDR3 DNA: TGTGCCAGCCGCCCCCCCGGAGGTGTCAATCAGCCCCAGCATTTT; CDR3 protein: CASRPPGGVNQPQHF
clone size: NA; D gene: NA; J gene: TRBJ1-1; V gene: TRBV5-1; CDR3 DNA: TGCGCCAGCAGGGGGGGGGAGAACACTGAAGCTTTCTTT; CDR3 protein: CASRGGENTEAFF
clone size: NA; D gene: TRBD1; J gene: TRBJ2-1; V gene: TRBV11-3; CDR3 DNA: TGTGCCAGCAGCACTGACAGGGCAAGTGAGCAGTTCTTC; CDR3 protein: CASSTDRASEQFF
clone size: NA; D gene: TRBD2; J gene: TRBJ2-1; V gene: TRBV10-2; CDR3 DNA: TGCGCCAGCCGGTCGGCGGGAGGAAATAATGAGCAGTTCTTC; CDR3 protein: CASRSAGGNNEQFF
clone size: NA; D gene: TRBD2; J gene: TRBJ2-1; V gene: TRBV7-7; CDR3 DNA: TGTGCCAGCAGCCCCGAAGCGGGGTCCTACAATGAGCAGTTCTTC; CDR3 protein: CASSPEAGSYNEQFF